Shown below are 29 T cell receptor beta chains from a single sample sequenced in a study. TCRdb ran MiXCR on the RT-PCR reads and lists one entry per CDR3 protein. The sample includes about 700,000 distinct CDR3 sequences, around 14% of them seen just once. The sequencing sample was made of memory CD4+ T cells from blood. The receptor source for this set is a female donor in good health, serving as a healthy control.

This clonotype has more than one count but fewer than ten. V usage is TRBV7-9 and J usage is TRBJ1-2; TRBD1 agrees at 7 bases. Germline trimming cut 5 bases from V and 4 bases from J; bases unmatched to any gene: 7. The CDR3 covers 14 residues. CDR1 is SEHNR and CDR2 is FQNEAQ in the germline V gene (reference sequence). The DNA of the CDR3 is TGTGCCAGCAGCCTGGCCGGGACAGTCTATGGCTACACCTTC. This codes for CASSLAGTVYGYTF.

This clonotype has only a few counts. The rearrangement joins TRBV7-2 to TRBJ2-1, with D perhaps being TRBD1 or TRBD2 (5 bases each). V gave up 6 bases and J gave up 5 bases, with 14 bases separating them. CDR1 is SGHTA and CDR2 is FQGNSA in the germline V gene. This CDR3 contains 14 residues. The CDR3 is CASRPPGPHNEQFF. The CDR3 coding sequence is TGTGCCAGCAGACCCCCGGGACCTCACAATGAGCAGTTCTTC.

This clonotype came up many times. This chain links TRBV12-3 or TRBV12-4 with TRBJ2-3; 8 bases match TRBD2. With V trimmed by 5 bases and J by 12 bases, 13 bases remained unmatched. There are 14 residues in the CDR3. CDR3 in amino acids: CASSHTGGVPFQYF. The CDR3 region has the DNA TGTGCCAGCAGTCACACCGGGGGGGTCCCGTTTCAGTATTTT.

Only a few counts were recorded for this clonotype. The chain has TRBV20-1 and TRBJ2-5; D may match TRBD1 or TRBD2 (5 bases each). V was clipped by 6 bases and J by 1 base, with 15 bases between them. The CDR3 spans 14 residues. Germline lookup yields CDR1 DFQATT and CDR2 SNEGSKA (reference sequence). The CDR3 protein is CSATLGTFQETQYF. DNA of the CDR3: TGCAGTGCCACGCTTGGGACCTTCCAAGAGACCCAGTACTTC.

This clonotype was seen a few times. The V gene is TRBV5-1, the J gene TRBJ2-5, with D tentatively TRBD1 or TRBD2 (5 bases each). CDR1 is SGHRS and CDR2 is YFSETQ in the germline V gene. Trimming left V 3 bases short and J 6 bases short, with 12 bases between. This CDR3 spans 13 amino acids. The CDR3 loop reads CASSSTGTKTQYF. DNA for the CDR3: TGCGCCAGCAGCTCCACCGGGACCAAGACCCAGTACTTC.

In its sample, this clonotype was seen a few times. The J gene is TRBJ1-6, the V gene TRBV4-2; D not certain. V lost 3 bases to trimming and J lost 7 bases, with 13 bases between them. CDR3 length: 15 residues. The V gene's germline CDR1 is LGHNA and CDR2 YNFKEQ. The CDR3 region is CASSHADAANSPLHF. DNA for the CDR3: TGTGCCAGCAGCCATGCGGATGCAGCAAATTCACCCCTCCACTTT.

The chain couples TRBV5-1 to TRBJ2-6, with a tentative D call TRBD2 (5 bases). The CDR3 has 16 residues. Trimming pared 0 bases from V and 0 bases from J, leaving 7 bases between. From germline, CDR1 is SGHRS and CDR2 YFSETQ. The CDR3: CASSLAGFSGANVLTF. CDR3 DNA sequence: TGCGCCAGCAGCTTGGCGGGGTTCTCTGGGGCCAACGTCCTGACTTTC.

This clonotype was detected ten times or more. The chain couples TRBV12-3 or TRBV12-4 to TRBJ2-3; TRBD2 agrees at 7 bases. The V and J ends lost 10 bases and 5 bases, in that order; junction bases with no gene match: 6. The CDR3 is made up of 12 amino acids. CDR3 DNA: TGTGCCACGGGCCTAGCGGTAGATACGCAGTATTTT. Its translation is CATGLAVDTQYF.

This chain links TRBV20-1 with TRBJ2-1; TRBD2 agrees at 7 bases. Trimming removed 1 base from V and 7 bases from J; junction bases left unmatched: 7. This CDR3 contains 14 residues. In germline, CDR1 is DFQATT, CDR2 SNEGSKA (reference sequence). The CDR3 loop reads CSARVRTSENEQFF. The CDR3 nucleotides read TGCAGTGCTAGAGTCCGGACTAGTGAAAATGAGCAGTTCTTC.

The V call is TRBV20-1, the J call TRBJ2-1; 11 bases align to TRBD2. The CDR3 consists of 13 residues. CDR1 is DFQATT and CDR2 is SNEGSKA in the germline V gene (reference sequence). The V and J ends lost 5 bases and 8 bases, in that order; junction bases with no gene match: 5. CDR3 DNA sequence: TGCAGTGCTCTAGCGGGAGGTTTCGATGAGCAGTTCTTC. It translates to CSALAGGFDEQFF.

CDR3 sequence: CASNNRGRGHYEQYF. CDR3 DNA sequence: TGTGCCAGCAACAACCGGGGCAGGGGGCACTACGAGCAGTACTTC. The chain uses TRBV28 and TRBJ2-7, with 8 bases identical to TRBD1. The length of the CDR3 is 15 residues. Germline trimming cut 7 bases from V and 3 bases from J; bases unmatched to any gene: 11. The germline CDR1 and CDR2 sequences are MDHEN and SYDVKM.

This clonotype was counted between two and nine times. The V gene is TRBV9, the J gene TRBJ2-5, with D tentatively TRBD1 or TRBD2 (7 bases each). The CDR3 loop spans 16 amino acids. Trimming left V 3 bases short and J 2 bases short, with 17 bases between. Per germline, CDR1 SGDLS and CDR2 YYNGEE. The DNA of the CDR3 is TGTGCCAGCAGCGAGGGGAGGGGGCGATGGCAAGAGACCCAGTACTTC. It yields the protein CASSEGRGRWQETQYF.

The rearrangement joins TRBV20-1 to TRBJ2-1; possibly TRBD1 for D (6 bases). Germline-derived CDR1 and CDR2 are DFQATT and SNEGSKA (reference sequence). V shed 6 bases and J shed 6 bases, with 21 bases lying between them. CDR3 size: 15 residues. The DNA for the CDR3 is TGCAGTGCAAGTAACCCTTTGGGCAGGGGCAATGAGCAGTTCTTC. Translated: CSASNPLGRGNEQFF.

This clonotype was counted between two and nine times. J is TRBJ2-6 and V is TRBV7-3; D is perhaps TRBD1 or TRBD2 (6 bases each). The germline gives CDR1 SGHTA, CDR2 FQGTGA. There are 14 residues in the CDR3. V shed 5 bases and J shed 7 bases, with 12 bases lying between them. This CDR3 reads CASSPSGAANVLTF. CDR3 bases: TGTGCCAGCAGCCCGTCGGGGGCCGCCAACGTCCTGACTTTC.

This clonotype was counted only a few times. The chain has TRBV9 and TRBJ2-7, with D perhaps matching TRBD1 or TRBD2 (5 bases each). Looked up from germline, CDR1 is SGDLS and CDR2 is YYNGEE. The CDR3 sequence is 14 residues long. V was clipped by 0 bases and J by 1 base, with 8 bases between them. The CDR3 region is CASSVAEGSYEQYF. CDR3 DNA sequence: TGTGCCAGCAGCGTAGCTGAGGGGTCCTACGAGCAGTACTTC.

This clonotype was counted between two and nine times. V and J are TRBV6-5 and TRBJ1-2, with 8 bases identical to TRBD1. This CDR3 contains 15 residues. V trimming: 5 bases; J trimming: 5 bases; junction bases outside the gene matches: 10. Germline CDR1 reads MNHEY; CDR2 reads SVGAGI. CDR3 bases: TGTGCCAGCAGTACCTCAGGGGGCGGATCGTATGGCTACACCTTC. As protein: CASSTSGGGSYGYTF.

The rearrangement links TRBV20-1 to TRBJ2-5, with 7 bases aligning to TRBD1. This CDR3 has 13 amino acids. With 5 bases clipped from V and 5 bases from J, the junction kept 8 bases outside the gene matches. Germline CDR1 is DFQATT and CDR2 is SNEGSKA (reference sequence). The chain's CDR3 is CSAPKGAVETQYF. The DNA for the CDR3 is TGCAGTGCTCCTAAGGGGGCCGTCGAGACCCAGTACTTC.

In its sample, this clonotype was seen a few times. The rearrangement uses TRBV4-3 and TRBJ1-1; no definite D call. V was trimmed by 4 bases and J by 4 bases, leaving 19 bases between them. The length of the CDR3 is 16 residues. From germline, CDR1 is LGHNA and CDR2 YSLEER. Written as DNA, the CDR3 is TGCGCCAGCAGCCCCACATTAAGGGCTCCGGGCACTGAAGCTTTCTTT. It yields the protein CASSPTLRAPGTEAFF.

At least ten counts were recorded for this clonotype. V is TRBV4-1 and J is TRBJ2-4, with 8 bases that match TRBD1. This CDR3 contains 14 residues. After removal of 6 bases from V and 5 bases from J, the junction contained 6 bases not matched to a gene. Germline CDR1 reads MGHRA; CDR2 reads YSYEKL. CDR3 nucleotide sequence: TGCGCCAGCAGAACCACAGGGGGTGAAAACATTCAGTACTTC. Protein sequence: CASRTTGGENIQYF.

The V call is TRBV10-3, the J call TRBJ1-2; 8 nucleotides align to TRBD1. Germline-derived CDR1 and CDR2 are ENHRY and SYGVKD. V lost 6 bases to trimming and J lost 5 bases; unmatched junction nucleotides: 5. This CDR3 contains 13 residues. The CDR3 coding sequence is TGTGCCATCAGGGGGACAGGCACATATGGCTACACCTTC. It yields the protein CAIRGTGTYGYTF.

This clonotype has just a few counts. This chain links TRBV27 with TRBJ1-2; no reliable D call. The V end was cut by 3 bases, the J end by 8 bases, with 16 bases between. This CDR3 comprises 14 residues. Germline loops: CDR1 MNHEY, CDR2 SMNVEV (reference sequence). The CDR3 loop is CASSLSVGNGGYTF. CDR3 coding DNA: TGTGCCAGCAGTTTGTCAGTCGGAAATGGCGGCTACACCTTC.

This clonotype has only a few counts. The V and J genes are TRBV6-5 and TRBJ2-1; D is perhaps TRBD1 (6 bases). The V end was cut by 7 bases, the J end by 10 bases, with 14 bases between. The germline V gene has CDR1 MNHEY and CDR2 SVGAGI. This CDR3 spans 12 amino acids. The CDR3 reads CASKGGAGEQFF. DNA for the CDR3: TGTGCCAGCAAAGGGGGAGCAGGCGAGCAGTTCTTC.

This clonotype was observed many times. V is TRBV10-3 and J is TRBJ2-1, with TRBD1 matching over 10 bases. This CDR3 has 15 amino acids. Trimming cost V 2 bases and J 7 bases; bases outside gene matches: 5. CDR1 is ENHRY, CDR2 SYGVKD, per germline. The CDR3 loop reads CAISEGTGETNEQFF. In DNA form, the CDR3 reads TGTGCCATCAGTGAGGGGACAGGGGAAACTAATGAGCAGTTCTTC.

This clonotype showed up just a few times. The rearrangement links TRBV11-2 to TRBJ2-1, with D possibly called TRBD1 or TRBD2 (7 bases each). V was shortened by 6 bases and J by 7 bases, with 19 bases between the two germline ends. The germline CDR1 and CDR2 sequences are SGHAT and FQNNGV. The CDR3 has 15 residues. DNA of the CDR3: TGTGCCAGCAGATTCAGGGGGAGCGGGAATAATGAGCAGTTCTTC. The encoded protein is CASRFRGSGNNEQFF. The full variable domain, with the rest looked up from reference TRBV11-2 and TRBJ2-1, is EAGVAQSPRYKIIEKRQSVAFWCNPISGHATLYWYQQILGQGPKLLIQFQNNGVVDDSQLPKDRFSAERLKGVDSTLKIQPAKLEDSAVYLCASRFRGSGNNEQFFGPGTRLTVL.

This clonotype was found many times. V and J are TRBV6-1 and TRBJ1-5, with 9 bases that match TRBD1. The germline V gene encodes CDR1 MNHNS and CDR2 SASEGT. This CDR3 is built from 15 residues. Trimming at V came to 7 bases and at J to 2 bases, leaving 6 bases not matched to a gene. This CDR3 is CASNGQGSGNQPQHF. CDR3 DNA sequence: TGTGCCAGCAATGGACAGGGGTCCGGCAATCAGCCCCAGCATTTT.

Only a few counts were recorded for this clonotype. This chain uses TRBV18 with TRBJ2-5; D may be TRBD1 (6 bases). The CDR3 extends over 15 amino acids. Trimming took off 3 bases at V and 1 base at J, with 12 bases between the two ends. CDR1 and CDR2 from the germline V gene are KGHSH and LQKENI. CDR3 nucleotide sequence: TGTGCCAGCTCACCGGGGACACCGATCCAAGAGACCCAGTACTTC. Its translation: CASSPGTPIQETQYF.

This sequence joins TRBV3-1 and TRBJ2-3; no reliable D call. The CDR3 covers 21 residues. V lost 0 bases to trimming and J lost 0 bases, with 25 bases between them. From germline, CDR1 is LGHDT and CDR2 YNNKEL (reference sequence). The CDR3 is CASSQEVGSLFARSSTDTQYF. CDR3 coding DNA: TGTGCCAGCAGCCAAGAAGTTGGTAGCCTGTTCGCGAGATCTAGCACAGATACGCAGTATTTT.

Regarding this clonotype: A junction end diverges from the germline sequence, so it may reflect a read error. V usage is TRBV5-1 and J usage is TRBJ2-7; 8 bases fit TRBD2. Per the germline V gene, CDR1 is SGHRS and CDR2 is YFSETQ. This CDR3 has 17 amino acids. The CDR3 DNA follows: TGTGCCAGCAGACCCCAACGGGTAAGCGGGAGTCGGGACGAGCAGTACTTC. It yields the protein CASRPQRVSGSRDEQYF.

The sample holds many counts of this clonotype. V usage is TRBV5-5 and J usage is TRBJ2-6, with a weak D call TRBD2 (6 bases). CDR1 and CDR2 (germline): SGHKS, YYEKEE (reference sequence). The CDR3 sequence is 12 residues long. Trimming stripped 5 bases from V and 13 bases from J, with 13 bases between. This chain's CDR3 is CASSSTEGVLTF. In DNA form, the CDR3 reads TGTGCCAGCAGTTCTACGGAGGGAGTCCTGACTTTC. Filled out from reference TRBV5-5 and TRBJ2-6, the complete variable domain reads DAGVTQSPTHLIKTRGQQVTLRCSPISGHKSVSWYQQVLGQGPQFIFQYYEKEERGRGNFPDRFSARQFPNYSSELNVNALLLGDSALYLCASSSTEGVLTFGAGSRLTVL.